This entry lists 22 T cell receptor beta chains sequenced from one sample in a study of patients and donors after allogeneic stem cell transplantation. TCRdb used MiXCR to reprocess the RT-PCR reads, holding one entry per CDR3 protein. The profile shows roughly 230,000 distinct CDR3 sequences, roughly an eighth of them singletons. What was sequenced was blood, either unsorted or a sorted T cell fraction (not recorded which). Receptors were obtained from a human donor who was either an allogeneic HSCT recipient or a stem cell or donor lymphocyte infusion donor (not recorded which). It is not recorded whose cells these are; they may come from a transplant donor.

The gene calls are TRBV5-1 and TRBJ2-3; 10 nucleotides agree with TRBD1. Germline V gives CDR1 SGHRS, CDR2 YFSETQ. V dropped 4 bases and J dropped 1; count of bases not matched to a gene: 6. The CDR3 extends over 16 amino acids. CDR3 residues: CASSLGQGQRTDTQYF. The CDR3, as DNA: TGCGCCAGCAGCCTGGGACAGGGGCAACGCACAGATACGCAGTATTTT.

The chain recombines TRBV7-9 with TRBJ2-5, with D possibly being TRBD1 or TRBD2 (5 bases each). The CDR3 is 14 amino acids. Germline V gives CDR1 SEHNR, CDR2 FQNEAQ (reference sequence). Trimming took 5 bases from V and 3 from J, leaving 13 bases between them. Here the CDR3 DNA reads TGTGCCAGCAGCCGTGGGACCTTCGAAGAGACCCAGTACTTC. As protein: CASSRGTFEETQYF.

The rearrangement uses TRBV20-1 and TRBJ2-4, with TRBD2 as a possible D gene (5 bases). The CDR3 has 12 amino acids. From germline, CDR1 is DFQATT and CDR2 SNEGSKA (reference sequence). DNA for the CDR3: TGCTCGGGCGAGCGAGGGAAAAACATTCAGTACTTC. Protein: CSGERGKNIQYF.

This clonotype came up many times. This chain connects TRBV20-1 to TRBJ1-4; weak D call: TRBD1 (5 bases). Germline CDR1 is DFQATT and CDR2 is SNEGSKA (reference sequence). The V gene lost 4 bases and the J gene lost 4 bases, with 10 bases spanning the gap. CDR3 length: 13 residues. This chain's CDR3 is CSAILQGNEKLFF. The DNA of the CDR3 is TGCAGTGCTATCTTGCAGGGTAATGAAAAACTGTTTTTT.

This clonotype was recorded many times. This chain joins TRBV19 and TRBJ1-5, with D possibly TRBD1 on 5 matching bases. Germline loops: CDR1 LNHDA, CDR2 SQIVND (reference sequence). This CDR3 has 15 amino acids. V was trimmed by 6 bases and J by 1 base, leaving 13 bases between them. CDR3 coding DNA: TGTGCCAGTAGGGTGGGGGGGAACAGCAATCAGCCCCAGCATTTT. It is translated as CASRVGGNSNQPQHF.

The chain carries TRBV4-3 and TRBJ2-7; D may be TRBD1 or TRBD2 (5 bases each). This CDR3 comprises 15 residues. The germline V gene encodes CDR1 LGHNA and CDR2 YSLEER. Trimming removed 0 bases at V and 2 bases at J, with 11 bases between. CDR3 loop: CASSQEDGAPYEQYF. The CDR3 DNA reads TGCGCCAGCAGCCAAGAAGACGGGGCTCCCTACGAGCAGTACTTC.

V gene TRBV6-1 combines with J gene TRBJ1-4; no clear D. Germline CDR1 is MNHNS and CDR2 is SASEGT. Trimming took off 7 bases at V and 8 bases at J, with 14 bases between the two ends. This CDR3 region has 13 residues. This chain's CDR3 is CASTRDAGEKLFF. The CDR3 DNA reads as TGTGCCAGCACCCGGGATGCTGGGGAAAAACTGTTTTTT.

By sample share, this clonotype is medium-sized. This chain joins TRBV20-1 and TRBJ2-5; possibly TRBD1 for D (6 bases). V gave up 1 base and J gave up 5 bases, with 17 bases separating them. Germline values: CDR1 DFQATT, CDR2 SNEGSKA (reference sequence). The CDR3 consists of 15 residues. Written as DNA, the CDR3 is TGCAGTGCTAGAGTTCCCAGGGGAGTTGGGGAGACCCAGTACTTC. Amino acids: CSARVPRGVGETQYF.

The rearrangement joins TRBV7-2 to TRBJ1-2, with D possibly being TRBD1 (6 bases). V lost 1 base and J 8 bases, leaving 17 bases between the germline ends. This CDR3 has 15 residues. CDR1 is SGHTA, CDR2 FQGNSA, per germline. Here the CDR3 DNA reads TGTGCCAGCAGCTTAGGGGGGGGCAGGGGTGGCGGCTACACCTTC. This codes for CASSLGGGRGGGYTF.

The chain recombines TRBV27 with TRBJ2-1; 10 nucleotides line up with TRBD2. Germline V gene lookup returns CDR1 MNHEY and CDR2 SMNVEV (reference sequence). The CDR3 runs 15 residues. V shed 5 bases and J 7 bases; nucleotides not matched to a gene: 8. CDR3 sequence reads: CASSRSGGALNEQFF. CDR3 DNA: TGTGCCAGCAGTCGAAGCGGGGGGGCACTAAATGAGCAGTTCTTC.

The chain combines TRBV20-1 with TRBJ2-7; no reliable D call. V lost 1 base, J lost 5 bases, and 15 bases lay in between. Germline CDR1 and CDR2: DFQATT and SNEGSKA (reference sequence). This CDR3 contains 14 residues. The DNA for the CDR3 is TGCAGTGCTAGAGTTTCGTTAAGGGTGGACGAGCAGTACTTC. Translating gives CSARVSLRVDEQYF.

This clonotype showed up just a few times. The chain is built from TRBV10-3 and TRBJ2-3; TRBD2 might be the D (6 bases). The V and J ends lost 0 bases and 3 bases respectively, with 13 bases between them. CDR1 is ENHRY, CDR2 SYGVKD, per germline. The CDR3 spans 16 residues. In DNA, the CDR3 is TGTGCCATCAGTGAGTCATTTTCGGGGACTACAGATACGCAGTATTTT. It encodes CAISESFSGTTDTQYF.

V gene TRBV6-8 combines with J gene TRBJ2-7, with D perhaps given as TRBD1 or TRBD2 (6 bases each). The V end was cut by 7 bases, the J end by 0 bases, with 22 bases between. The CDR3 sequence is 17 residues long. The germline V gene encodes CDR1 MNHGY and CDR2 SAAAGT. CDR3 amino acids: CASTVNYRDSRSYEQYF. DNA for the CDR3: TGTGCCAGCACCGTAAACTACAGGGACTCTCGCTCCTACGAGCAGTACTTC.

The rearrangement links TRBV3-1 to TRBJ2-3; D possibly uses TRBD1 or TRBD2 (5 bases each). V lost 4 bases to trimming and J lost 7 bases, with 9 bases between them. CDR1 LGHDT and CDR2 YNNKEL come from the germline V gene (reference sequence). There are 12 residues in the CDR3. CDR3 in DNA: TGTGCCAGCAGCCCGGGACCCAATACGCAGTATTTT. Its protein product is CASSPGPNTQYF.

The table lists this clonotype with a few counts. Here the CDR3 reads CSARVTGIGETQYF. In DNA form, the CDR3 reads TGCAGTGCTAGAGTAACGGGGATTGGAGAGACCCAGTACTTC. This sequence joins TRBV20-1 and TRBJ2-5, with D possibly being TRBD2 (5 bases). V was clipped by 1 base and J by 4 bases, with 13 bases between them. This CDR3 has 14 amino acids. Germline loops: CDR1 DFQATT, CDR2 SNEGSKA (reference sequence).

This chain links TRBV11-2 with TRBJ1-2; maybe TRBD1 (5 bases). The CDR3 sequence is 16 residues long. Trimming pared 1 base from V and 8 bases from J, leaving 20 bases between. In germline, CDR1 is SGHAT, CDR2 FQNNGV. CDR3 in amino acids: CASSLGPRQGIGGYTF. The CDR3 nucleotides are TGTGCCAGCAGCTTAGGCCCCAGGCAGGGCATTGGCGGCTACACCTTC.

This clonotype has more than one count but fewer than ten. The chain uses TRBV7-9 and TRBJ1-2; D gene uncertain. CDR1 is SEHNR, CDR2 FQNEAQ, per germline (reference sequence). V was pared by 1 base and J by 1 base, with 7 bases between. There are 14 residues in the CDR3. CDR3 bases: TGTGCCAGCAGCTTAGGCCAGGTTAACTATGGCTACACCTTC. The encoded protein is CASSLGQVNYGYTF.

This clonotype showed up just a few times. The rearrangement links TRBV28 to TRBJ1-4, with D perhaps matching TRBD1 (5 bases). The ends were cut back, 4 bases at V and 6 bases at J, with 9 bases in the middle. Germline V gene sequence: CDR1 MDHEN, CDR2 SYDVKM. This CDR3 has 13 residues. The CDR3 bases are TGTGCCAGCAGTTCTGGGGCCGATGAAAAACTGTTTTTT. The encoded protein is CASSSGADEKLFF.

The gene calls are TRBV7-3 and TRBJ2-5; 7 bases match TRBD2. With 1 base clipped from V and 5 bases from J, the junction kept 4 bases outside the gene matches. The germline V gene encodes CDR1 SGHTA and CDR2 FQGTGA. The CDR3 extends over 14 amino acids. The CDR3 DNA reads as TGTGCCAGCAGCTTAAACGGGGGGACGGAGACCCAGTACTTC. Translated: CASSLNGGTETQYF.

This clonotype was detected a few times. The V call is TRBV7-9, the J call TRBJ2-1, with 10 bases aligning to TRBD2. This CDR3 is 15 amino acids long. Germline-derived CDR1 and CDR2 are SEHNR and FQNEAQ (reference sequence). Losses at the gene ends were 5 bases for V and 3 bases for J; bases not matched to a gene: 4. CDR3 protein: CASSPSGGDYNEQFF. CDR3 sequence (DNA): TGTGCCAGCAGCCCCAGCGGGGGGGACTACAATGAGCAGTTCTTC.

This clonotype was found many times. This chain links TRBV13 with TRBJ2-3; D unresolved. Germline CDR1 reads PRHDT; CDR2 reads FYEKMQ (reference sequence). Trimming removed 3 bases from V and 2 bases from J, with 0 bases in between. This CDR3 is 11 amino acids long. CDR3 nucleotide sequence: TGTGCCAGCAGCTTCACAGATACGCAGTATTTT. As protein: CASSFTDTQYF.

This clonotype was seen a few times. The chain links TRBV19 to TRBJ2-2; D not resolved. V was clipped by 6 bases and J by 6 bases, with 14 bases between them. The CDR3 consists of 14 residues. Germline CDR1 LNHDA, CDR2 SQIVND (reference sequence). The CDR3 DNA reads TGTGCCAGTAGAGAAAGACCAACTTCCGGGGAGCTGTTTTTT. It is translated as CASRERPTSGELFF.